This passage covers 24 T cell receptor beta chains from one sample sequenced in a study of T cells after yellow fever vaccination. TCRdb redid the calling of the 5' RACE reads with MiXCR, one entry per CDR3 protein. The data contain more than 450,000 distinct CDR3 sequences, 20% to 25% of them singletons. Sequencing used PBMCs, obtained 21 days after the first yellow fever vaccination. Receptors were obtained from a man between 18 and 29 years old who received the YFV17D yellow fever vaccine.

This sequence joins TRBV12-3 or TRBV12-4 and TRBJ1-1, with 7 bases aligning to TRBD1. CDR3 length: 12 amino acids. The V gene end was trimmed by 8 bases and the J gene end by 5 bases; junction bases not matched to a gene: 5. CDR3 in amino acids: CASAIRGTEAFF. CDR3 sequence (DNA): TGTGCCAGCGCAATCAGGGGGACTGAAGCTTTCTTT.

CDR3 region: CASRAAPNQPQHF. The CDR3 DNA is TGCGCCAGCAGGGCGGCACCTAATCAGCCCCAGCATTTT. The chain links TRBV5-1 to TRBJ1-5, with D hard to call. Germline CDR1 is SGHRS and CDR2 is YFSETQ. The germline V and J ends were trimmed by 5 bases and 4 bases, with 10 bases remaining between them. The length of the CDR3 is 13 residues.

The chain has TRBV5-1 and TRBJ2-3; D assignment may be TRBD1 or TRBD2 (5 bases each). With 4 bases removed from V and 4 bases from J, the gap between germline ends came to 13 bases. The CDR3 consists of 14 residues. The germline gives CDR1 SGHRS, CDR2 YFSETQ. The CDR3 DNA reads as TGCGCCAGCAGCGGGCGAGGGGCGGCAGATACGCAGTATTTT. It codes for CASSGRGAADTQYF.

In its sample, this clonotype was seen a few times. The gene calls are TRBV27 and TRBJ2-1; D is perhaps TRBD1 (5 bases). The CDR3 length is 14 residues. Trimming took off 3 bases at V and 2 bases at J, with 8 bases between the two ends. CDR1 and CDR2 (germline): MNHEY, SMNVEV (reference sequence). CDR3 region: CASSFFRAYNEQFF. In nucleotides, the CDR3 is TGTGCCAGCAGTTTTTTCAGGGCCTACAATGAGCAGTTCTTC.

The chain employs TRBV12-3 or TRBV12-4 and TRBJ1-5; D may be TRBD1 (5 bases). V lost 3 bases, J lost 5 bases, and 8 bases lay in between. This CDR3 comprises 13 residues. The CDR3 loop reads CASSLGVHQPQHF. CDR3 DNA sequence: TGTGCCAGCAGTTTGGGGGTCCATCAGCCCCAGCATTTT.

The V gene is TRBV7-6, the J gene TRBJ1-1; D gene unclear. The CDR3 runs 15 residues. The germline V gene encodes CDR1 SGHVS and CDR2 FNYEAQ. Trimming removed 2 bases at V and 0 bases at J, with 10 bases between. In DNA form, the CDR3 reads TGTGCCAGCAGCTTAAGAGGTGGGATGAACACTGAAGCTTTCTTT. As protein: CASSLRGGMNTEAFF. Combining the CDR3 with reference TRBV7-6 and TRBJ1-1 gives the whole variable domain GAGVSQSPRYKVTKRGQDVALRCDPISGHVSLYWYRQALGQGPEFLTYFNYEAQQDKSGLPNDRFSAERPEGSISTLTIQRTEQRDSAMYRCASSLRGGMNTEAFFGQGTRLTVV.

The chain employs TRBV6-1 and TRBJ2-5, with a possible D match to TRBD1 (5 bases). Germline V lookup: CDR1 MNHNS, CDR2 SASEGT. V lost 4 bases, J lost 3 bases, and 9 bases lay in between. The CDR3 is 13 residues long. CDR3 in amino acids: CASSVGAKETQYF. DNA of the CDR3: TGTGCCAGCAGTGTAGGGGCAAAAGAGACCCAGTACTTC.

This clonotype was seen only a few times. The DNA for the CDR3 is TGTGCCAGCAGCGTAAATGACTGGTCCGGGGAGCTGTTTTTT. This sequence encodes CASSVNDWSGELFF. V is TRBV9 and J is TRBJ2-2; D call uncertain. Germline V gene sequence: CDR1 SGDLS, CDR2 YYNGEE. V was cut by 1 base and J by 6 bases, with 10 bases left in between. This CDR3 is built from 14 residues.

CDR3 in amino acids: CASSYGSGRGRETQYF. The CDR3 DNA reads as TGTGCCAGCAGTTACGGCTCGGGGCGGGGGCGCGAGACCCAGTACTTC. The chain uses TRBV6-5 and TRBJ2-5; tentative D call: TRBD2 (7 bases). Trimming shortened V by 2 bases and J by 5 bases, and 18 bases separated the two germline ends. The CDR3 sequence is 16 residues long. Germline assignment: CDR1 MNHEY and CDR2 SVGAGI.

The V and J genes are TRBV7-2 and TRBJ1-1; D unresolved. Germline V gene lookup returns CDR1 SGHTA and CDR2 FQGNSA. V gave up 2 bases and J gave up 7 bases, with 14 bases separating them. The CDR3 spans 14 residues. This CDR3 reads CASSLTQGDSEAFF. The DNA of the CDR3 is TGTGCCAGCAGCTTAACACAAGGTGATAGTGAAGCTTTCTTT. Full variable domain (missing parts from reference TRBV7-2 and TRBJ1-1): GAGVSQSPSNKVTEKGKDVELRCDPISGHTALYWYRQSLGQGLEFLIYFQGNSAPDKSGLPSDRFSAERTGGSVSTLTIQRTQQEDSAVYLCASSLTQGDSEAFFGQGTRLTVV.

This clonotype was seen more than once but under ten times. This chain links TRBV12-3 or TRBV12-4 with TRBJ1-2; tentatively, D is TRBD1 (6 bases). The CDR3 length is 12 residues. Trimming removed 3 bases at V and 8 bases at J, with 10 bases between. In nucleotides, the CDR3 is TGTGCCAGCAGTTTGACCGACAGGGGCTACACCTTC. As protein: CASSLTDRGYTF.

The V gene is TRBV15, the J gene TRBJ2-2; D call uncertain. This CDR3 region has 16 residues. Germline V lookup: CDR1 LNHNV, CDR2 YYDKDF (reference sequence). V lost 0 bases and J 2 bases, leaving 10 bases between the germline ends. Here the CDR3 DNA reads TGTGCCACCAGCAGAGACGTTCCTGACAACACCGGGGAGCTGTTTTTT. As protein: CATSRDVPDNTGELFF.

The chain carries TRBV18 and TRBJ2-7; D not resolved. V shed 2 bases and J shed 2 bases, with 10 bases lying between them. CDR1 and CDR2 from the germline V gene are KGHSH and LQKENI. This CDR3 comprises 14 residues. The DNA of the CDR3 is TGTGCCAGCTCACCATACCCCCTAGCCTACGAGCAGTACGTC. Residues: CASSPYPLAYEQYV.

The genes are TRBV11-2 and TRBJ2-3; D might be TRBD2 (7 bases). Germline CDR1 is SGHAT and CDR2 is FQNNGV. The CDR3 totals 16 residues. V was pared by 4 bases and J by 6 bases, with 20 bases between. The CDR3 loop is CASSSSWGGQTDTQYF. The CDR3 DNA is TGTGCCAGCAGCTCGTCGTGGGGGGGGCAAACTGATACGCAGTATTTT.

This clonotype was found many times. The chain uses TRBV3-1 and TRBJ2-3; TRBD2 aligns across 7 bases. The CDR3 sequence is 16 residues long. The V and J ends lost 2 bases and 1 base, in that order; junction bases with no gene match: 6. Germline CDR1 is LGHDT and CDR2 is YNNKEL (reference sequence). The DNA of the CDR3 is TGTGCCAGCAGCCAACTAGAGCGGGACCGCACAGATACGCAGTATTTT. It encodes CASSQLERDRTDTQYF.

This clonotype was detected a few times. The chain recombines TRBV4-1 with TRBJ1-2; the D is unclear. Looked up from germline, CDR1 is MGHRA and CDR2 is YSYEKL. There are 16 residues in the CDR3. V dropped 1 base and J dropped 0 bases, with 12 bases sitting between them. The CDR3 nucleotides read TGCGCCAGCAGCCAAGTCCCCAGGACTCCTAACTATGGCTACACCTTC. It encodes CASSQVPRTPNYGYTF.

This chain joins TRBV20-1 and TRBJ2-5; no clear D gene. The CDR3 is 10 residues long. Germline V CDR1 and CDR2: DFQATT, SNEGSKA (reference sequence). V was trimmed by 6 bases and J by 3 bases, leaving 5 bases between them. The CDR3 sequence: CSAAKETQYF. The CDR3 DNA sequence: TGCAGTGCAGCAAAAGAGACCCAGTACTTC.

The CDR3 nucleotides are TGCGCCAGCAGCCCCGGGACTAGGGTTACAGATACGCAGTATTTT. Translated: CASSPGTRVTDTQYF. The V and J genes are TRBV5-1 and TRBJ2-3; 8 positions agree with TRBD2. V was clipped by 4 bases and J by 3 bases; unmatched bases: 7. CDR3 length: 15 amino acids. Germline loops: CDR1 SGHRS, CDR2 YFSETQ.

This clonotype was observed at least ten times. This chain links TRBV7-2 with TRBJ1-6; D ambiguous. Germline lookup yields CDR1 SGHTA and CDR2 FQGNSA. The V gene lost 6 bases and the J gene lost 9 bases, with 9 bases spanning the gap. The CDR3 sequence is 12 residues long. The CDR3 DNA reads TGTGCCAGCAGGCGAATGGGTTCACCCCTCCACTTT. The encoded protein is CASRRMGSPLHF.

This clonotype has a handful of counts. The chain links TRBV25-1 to TRBJ1-6, with 8 bases aligning to TRBD1. The V segment lost 3 bases and the J segment 8 bases; nucleotides outside the gene matches: 9. CDR1 is MGHDK, CDR2 SYGVNS, per germline. The CDR3 has 16 amino acids. The CDR3 sequence: CASSDPGTGWDSPLHF. The CDR3 DNA follows: TGTGCCAGCAGTGACCCCGGGACAGGCTGGGATTCACCCCTCCACTTT.

V is TRBV19 and J is TRBJ2-3, with 7 bases identical to TRBD2. The length of the CDR3 is 15 residues. Germline CDR1 reads LNHDA; CDR2 reads SQIVND (reference sequence). V was pared by 7 bases and J by 3 bases, with 10 bases of the junction left unmatched. CDR3 sequence reads: CASNEGRDPTDTQYF. The CDR3 coding sequence is TGTGCCAGTAACGAGGGGAGGGACCCAACAGATACGCAGTATTTT.

The CDR3 loop is CSAETHGTVAGNQETQYF. The CDR3 coding sequence is TGCAGTGCTGAGACCCACGGGACGGTGGCGGGGAATCAAGAGACCCAGTACTTC. The V call is TRBV20-1, the J call TRBJ2-5; D possibly corresponds to TRBD2 (6 bases). V lost 5 bases to trimming and J lost 2 bases, with 27 bases between them. Germline loops: CDR1 DFQATT, CDR2 SNEGSKA (reference sequence). The length of the CDR3 is 18 residues.

The chain joins TRBV5-1 to TRBJ2-3; no clear D. CDR1 is SGHRS and CDR2 is YFSETQ in the germline V gene. Trimming left V 7 bases short and J 4 bases short, with 13 bases between. This CDR3 has 13 residues. CDR3 DNA: TGCGCCAGCGAAGACACCCCGGCAGATACGCAGTATTTT. Translated, it gives CASEDTPADTQYF.

The count of this clonotype is one. V gene TRBV4-1 combines with J gene TRBJ1-5, with 7 positions matching TRBD1. From germline, CDR1 is MGHRA and CDR2 YSYEKL. The length of the CDR3 is 14 residues. Trimming removed 2 bases from V and 6 bases from J; junction bases left unmatched: 4. CDR3 DNA sequence: TGCGCCAGCAGCCAATCAGGGGGGATTCAGCCCCAGCATTTT. Amino acids: CASSQSGGIQPQHF.